This T cell receptor beta chain comes out of a study of T cell responses to AZD1222 COVID-19 vaccine. On the study more broadly: Second doses were pooled across both intervals (about 4 or about 12 weeks).

Findings and limits, study-wide: With two AZD1222 doses given, Spike-specific TCR breadth and depth both rose. AZD1222 recipients seropositive at baseline numbered only five to seven.

V shed 4 bases and J shed 2 bases, with 10 bases lying between them. The germline CDR1 and CDR2 sequences are SGHRS and YFSETQ. CDR3 length equals 14 residues. This clone was seen more than once but under ten times. Its antigen remains unidentified. Sequenced by immunoSEQ multiplex PCR; TCRdb stores in-frame clones only, minus some. The table lists around 120,000 clones, approximately 84% of them singletons. This TCR came from an adult in good health. This chain uses TRBV5-1 with TRBJ1-5; D is uncertain. The source material was peripheral blood, sampled on day 0 of AZD1222 vaccination. The CDR3, as DNA: TGCGCCAGCAGCCCTGACTGGGGCAATCAGCCCCAGCATTTT. It codes for CASSPDWGNQPQHF. The full variable domain, its missing parts supplied by reference TRBV5-1 and TRBJ1-5, is KAGVTQTPRYLIKTRGQQVTLSCSPISGHRSVSWYQQTPGQGLQFLFEYFSETQRNKGNFPGRFSGRQFSNSRSEMNVSTLELGDSALYLCASSPDWGNQPQHFGDGTRLSIL.